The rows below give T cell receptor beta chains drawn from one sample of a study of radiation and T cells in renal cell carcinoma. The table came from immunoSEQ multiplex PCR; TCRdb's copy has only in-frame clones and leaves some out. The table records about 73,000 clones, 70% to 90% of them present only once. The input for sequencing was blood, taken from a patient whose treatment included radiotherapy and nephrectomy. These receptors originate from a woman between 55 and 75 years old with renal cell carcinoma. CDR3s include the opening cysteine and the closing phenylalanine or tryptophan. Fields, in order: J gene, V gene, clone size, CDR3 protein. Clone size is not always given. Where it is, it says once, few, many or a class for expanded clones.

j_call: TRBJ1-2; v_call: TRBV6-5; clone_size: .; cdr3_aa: CASILQGAEYGYTF
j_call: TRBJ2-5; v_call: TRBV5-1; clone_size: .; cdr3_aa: CASSSMSGTSGGVVETQYF
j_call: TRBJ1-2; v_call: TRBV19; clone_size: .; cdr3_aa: CASRQGGPYGYTF
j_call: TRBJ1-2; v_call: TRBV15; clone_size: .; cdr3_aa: CATSRDQGAYGYTF
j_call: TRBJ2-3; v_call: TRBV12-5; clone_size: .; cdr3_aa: CASGLGDEATDTQYF
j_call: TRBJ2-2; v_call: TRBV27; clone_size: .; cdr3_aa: CASSLGQGASFGELFF
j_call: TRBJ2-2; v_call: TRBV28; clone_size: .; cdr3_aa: CASSTGRKNTGELFF
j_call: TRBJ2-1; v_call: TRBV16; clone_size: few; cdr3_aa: CASSPLDSRYNEQFF
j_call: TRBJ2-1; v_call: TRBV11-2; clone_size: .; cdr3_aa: CASSLGVSPSADEQFF
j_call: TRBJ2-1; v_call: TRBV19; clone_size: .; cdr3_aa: CASSMRYNEQFF
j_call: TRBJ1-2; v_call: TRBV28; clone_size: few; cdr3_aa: CASSSQDTTRYGYTF
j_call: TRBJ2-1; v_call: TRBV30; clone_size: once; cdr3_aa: CAWSSERETYNEQFF
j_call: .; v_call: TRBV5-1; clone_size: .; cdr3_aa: CASSLVASGRYEQYF
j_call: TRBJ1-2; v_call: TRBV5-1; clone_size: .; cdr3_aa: CASSPTGAPGYGYTF
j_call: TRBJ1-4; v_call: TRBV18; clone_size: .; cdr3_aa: CASSALPGQGNEKLFF
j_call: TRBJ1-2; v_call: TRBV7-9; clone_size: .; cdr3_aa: CASSPDGNYGYTF
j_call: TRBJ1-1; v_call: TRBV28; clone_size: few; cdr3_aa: CASGGGQPEAFF
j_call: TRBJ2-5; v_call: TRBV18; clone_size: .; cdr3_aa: CASSPWDREGETQYF
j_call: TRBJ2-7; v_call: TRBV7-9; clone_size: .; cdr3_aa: CASSLLTAGAVNEQYF
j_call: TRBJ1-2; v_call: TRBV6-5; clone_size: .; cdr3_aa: CASRADGVPYGYTF
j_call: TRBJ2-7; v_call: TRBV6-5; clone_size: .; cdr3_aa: CASSDGISFVGEYF
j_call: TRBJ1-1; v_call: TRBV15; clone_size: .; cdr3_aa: CATSRALGKAFF
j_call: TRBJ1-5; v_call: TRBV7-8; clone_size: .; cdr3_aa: CASSGGRNQPQHF